This T cell receptor beta chain came from a study of shared clonotypes between healthy human individuals. Sequencing was performed with immunoSEQ multiplex PCR; in TCRdb, only in-frame clones are kept and a portion is missing. The sample consists of more than 900,000 clones, roughly 74% of them appearing once. With V trimmed by 5 bases and J by 4 bases, 7 bases remained unmatched. CDR1 is LNHDA, CDR2 SQIVND, per germline (reference sequence). The CDR3 loop spans 14 amino acids. The sequenced sample consisted of memory CD4+ T cells from PBMCs. As for subset: CD45RA-negative fraction. The sequence was collected from a man younger than 30 in good health. Some clones in this sample may be carry-over from other donors' samples. V is TRBV19 and J is TRBJ1-2; 7 bases map to TRBD1. The CDR3 is CASSPQTGFYGYTF. DNA of the CDR3: TGTGCCAGTAGTCCCCAGACAGGGTTCTATGGCTACACCTTC.